This T cell receptor beta chain originates from a study of T cell responses to AZD1222 COVID-19 vaccine. The study, taken as a whole, reports: Every sample of the repertoires postdated the peak T cell response.

V gave up 3 bases and J gave up 2 bases, with 10 bases separating them. Germline values: CDR1 KGHSH, CDR2 LQKENI. The CDR3 consists of 14 residues. The protocol was immunoSEQ multiplex PCR, while the TCRdb copy is restricted to in-frame clones and leaves out a portion. The sample shows 120,000 to 150,000 clones, about 91% of them seen only once. As to this clone: Its matching antigen is unknown.

This TCR was sampled from an adult in good health. This specimen was peripheral blood, taken on day 0 of AZD1222 vaccination. The V and J genes are TRBV18 and TRBJ1-1, with D possibly TRBD1 on 5 matching bases. CDR3 loop: CASSPGQGNTEAFF. DNA of the CDR3: TGTGCCAGCTCACCCGGGCAGGGCAACACTGAAGCTTTCTTT.